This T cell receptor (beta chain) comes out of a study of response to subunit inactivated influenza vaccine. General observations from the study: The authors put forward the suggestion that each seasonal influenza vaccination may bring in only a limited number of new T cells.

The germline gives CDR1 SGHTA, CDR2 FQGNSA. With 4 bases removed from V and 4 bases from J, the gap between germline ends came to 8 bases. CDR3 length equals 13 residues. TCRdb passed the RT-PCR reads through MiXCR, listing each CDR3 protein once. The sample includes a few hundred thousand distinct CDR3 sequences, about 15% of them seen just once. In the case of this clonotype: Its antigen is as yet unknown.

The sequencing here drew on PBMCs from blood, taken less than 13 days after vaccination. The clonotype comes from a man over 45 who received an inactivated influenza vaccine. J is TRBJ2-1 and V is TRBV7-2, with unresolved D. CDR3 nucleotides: TGTGCCAGCAGCTCCCTAGTATACAATGAGCAGTTCTTC. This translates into CASSSLVYNEQFF. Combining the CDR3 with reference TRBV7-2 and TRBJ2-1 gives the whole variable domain GAGVSQSPSNKVTEKGKDVELRCDPISGHTALYWYRQSLGQGLEFLIYFQGNSAPDKSGLPSDRFSAERTGGSVSTLTIQRTQQEDSAVYLCASSSLVYNEQFFGPGTRLTVL.